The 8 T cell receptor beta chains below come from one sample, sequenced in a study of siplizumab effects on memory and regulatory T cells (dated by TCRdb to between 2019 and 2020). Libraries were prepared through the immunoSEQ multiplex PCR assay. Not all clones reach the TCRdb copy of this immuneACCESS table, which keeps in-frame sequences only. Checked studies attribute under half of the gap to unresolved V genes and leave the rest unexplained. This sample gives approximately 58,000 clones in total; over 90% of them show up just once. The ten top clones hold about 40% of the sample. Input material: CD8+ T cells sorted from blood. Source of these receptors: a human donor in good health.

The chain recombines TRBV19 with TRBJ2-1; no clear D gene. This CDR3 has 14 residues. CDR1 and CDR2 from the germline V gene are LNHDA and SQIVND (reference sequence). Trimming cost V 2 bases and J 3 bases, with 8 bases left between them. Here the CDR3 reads CASSISMDYNEQFF. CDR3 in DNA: TGTGCCAGTAGTATATCCATGGACTACAATGAGCAGTTCTTC. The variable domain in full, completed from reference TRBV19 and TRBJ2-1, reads DGGITQSPKYLFRKEGQNVTLSCEQNLNHDAMYWYRQDPGQGLRLIYYSQIVNDFQKGDIAEGYSVSREKKESFPLTVTSAQKNPTAFYLCASSISMDYNEQFFGPGTRLTVL.

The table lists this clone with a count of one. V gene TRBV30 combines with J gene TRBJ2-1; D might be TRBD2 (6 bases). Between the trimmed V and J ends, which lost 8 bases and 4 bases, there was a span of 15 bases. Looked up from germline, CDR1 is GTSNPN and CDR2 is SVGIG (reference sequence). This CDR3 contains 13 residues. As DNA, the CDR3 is TGTGCCGGACTCCGGGGGAAGTACAATGAGCAGTTCTTC. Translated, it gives CAGLRGKYNEQFF.

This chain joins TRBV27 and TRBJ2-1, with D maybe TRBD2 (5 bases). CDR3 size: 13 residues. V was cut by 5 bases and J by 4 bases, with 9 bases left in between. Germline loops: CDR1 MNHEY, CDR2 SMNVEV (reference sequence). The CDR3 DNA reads TGTGCCAGCAGTCCAGGACTGTACAATGAGCAGTTCTTC. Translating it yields CASSPGLYNEQFF.

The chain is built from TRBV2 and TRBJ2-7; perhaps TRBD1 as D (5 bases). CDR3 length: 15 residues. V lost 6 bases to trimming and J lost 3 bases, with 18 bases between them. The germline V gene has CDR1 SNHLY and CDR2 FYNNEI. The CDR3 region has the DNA TGTGCCAGCAGAATGACAGAGCAGACCCTCTACGAGCAGTACTTC. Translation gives CASRMTEQTLYEQYF.

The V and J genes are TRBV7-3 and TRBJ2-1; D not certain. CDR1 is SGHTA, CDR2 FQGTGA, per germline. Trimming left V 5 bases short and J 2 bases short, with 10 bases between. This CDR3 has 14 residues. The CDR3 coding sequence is TGTGCCAGCAGCGAAGACTTCACCTACAATGAGCAGTTCTTC. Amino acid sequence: CASSEDFTYNEQFF.

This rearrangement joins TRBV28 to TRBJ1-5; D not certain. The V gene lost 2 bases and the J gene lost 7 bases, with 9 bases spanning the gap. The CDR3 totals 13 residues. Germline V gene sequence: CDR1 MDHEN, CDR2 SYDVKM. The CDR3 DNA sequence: TGTGCCAGCAGTTTACGAGGGTTCCAGCCCCAGCATTTT. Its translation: CASSLRGFQPQHF.

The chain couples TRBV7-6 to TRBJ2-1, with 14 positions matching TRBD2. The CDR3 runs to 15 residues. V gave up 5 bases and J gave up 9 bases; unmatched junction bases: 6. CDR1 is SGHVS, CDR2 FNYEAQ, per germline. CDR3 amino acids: CASSQTSGRAGEQFF. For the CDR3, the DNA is TGTGCCAGCAGCCAGACTAGCGGGAGGGCCGGTGAGCAGTTCTTC.

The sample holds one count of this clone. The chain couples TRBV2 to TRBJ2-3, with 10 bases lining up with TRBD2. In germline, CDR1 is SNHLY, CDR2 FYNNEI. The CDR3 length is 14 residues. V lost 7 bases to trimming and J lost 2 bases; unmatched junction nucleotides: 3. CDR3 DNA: TGTGCCAGCAAACTAGCGGGGTACACAGATACGCAGTATTTT. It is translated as CASKLAGYTDTQYF.